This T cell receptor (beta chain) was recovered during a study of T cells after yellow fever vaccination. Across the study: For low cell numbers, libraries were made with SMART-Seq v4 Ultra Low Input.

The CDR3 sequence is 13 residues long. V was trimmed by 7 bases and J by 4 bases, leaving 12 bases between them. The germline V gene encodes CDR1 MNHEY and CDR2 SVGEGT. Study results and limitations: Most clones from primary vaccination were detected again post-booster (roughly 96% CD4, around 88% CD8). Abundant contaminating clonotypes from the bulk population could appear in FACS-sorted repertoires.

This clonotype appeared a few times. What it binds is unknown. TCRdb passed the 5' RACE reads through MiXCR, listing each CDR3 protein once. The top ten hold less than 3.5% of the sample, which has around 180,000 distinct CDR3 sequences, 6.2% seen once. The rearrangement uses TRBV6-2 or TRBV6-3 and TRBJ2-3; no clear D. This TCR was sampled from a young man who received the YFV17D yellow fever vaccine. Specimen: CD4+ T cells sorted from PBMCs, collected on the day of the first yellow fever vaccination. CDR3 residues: CASKLDGADTQYF. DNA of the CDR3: TGTGCCAGCAAGCTGGATGGCGCAGATACGCAGTATTTT.